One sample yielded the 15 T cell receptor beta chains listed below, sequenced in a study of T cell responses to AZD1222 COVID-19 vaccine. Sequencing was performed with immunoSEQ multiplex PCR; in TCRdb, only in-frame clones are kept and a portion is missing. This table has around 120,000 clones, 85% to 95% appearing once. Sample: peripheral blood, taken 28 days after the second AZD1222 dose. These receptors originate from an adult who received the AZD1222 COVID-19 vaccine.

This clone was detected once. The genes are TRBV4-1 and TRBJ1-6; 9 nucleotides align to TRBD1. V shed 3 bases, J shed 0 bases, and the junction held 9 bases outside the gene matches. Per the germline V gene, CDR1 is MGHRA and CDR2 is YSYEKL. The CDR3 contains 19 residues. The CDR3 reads CASSHPPGQGSSYNSPLHF. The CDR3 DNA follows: TGCGCCAGCAGCCATCCCCCTGGACAGGGGAGCTCCTATAATTCACCCCTCCACTTT.

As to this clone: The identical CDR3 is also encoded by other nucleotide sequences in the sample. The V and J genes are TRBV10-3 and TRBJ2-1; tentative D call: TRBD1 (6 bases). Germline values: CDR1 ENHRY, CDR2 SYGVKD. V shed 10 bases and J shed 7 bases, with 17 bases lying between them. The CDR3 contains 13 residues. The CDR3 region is CATLAGDMNEQFF. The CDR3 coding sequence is TGTGCCACCCTAGCAGGGGACATGAATGAGCAGTTCTTC.

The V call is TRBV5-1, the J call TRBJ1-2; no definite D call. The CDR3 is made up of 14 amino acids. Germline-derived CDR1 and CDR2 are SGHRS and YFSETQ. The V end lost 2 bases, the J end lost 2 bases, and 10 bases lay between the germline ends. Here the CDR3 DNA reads TGCGCCAGCAGCTTAAAACAGATGAACTATGGCTACACCTTC. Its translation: CASSLKQMNYGYTF.

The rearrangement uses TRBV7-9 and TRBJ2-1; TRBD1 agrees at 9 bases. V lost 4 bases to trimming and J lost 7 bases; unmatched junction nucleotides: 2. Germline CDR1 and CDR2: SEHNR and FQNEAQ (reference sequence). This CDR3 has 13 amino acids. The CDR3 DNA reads TGTGCCAGCAGCTCACAGGGGGCGAATGAGCAGTTCTTC. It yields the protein CASSSQGANEQFF.

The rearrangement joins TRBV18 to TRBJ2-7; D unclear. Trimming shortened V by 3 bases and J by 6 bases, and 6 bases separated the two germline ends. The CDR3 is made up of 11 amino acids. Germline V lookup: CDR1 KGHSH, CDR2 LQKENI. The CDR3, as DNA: TGTGCCAGCTCACCGAGTCTCGAGCAGTACTTC. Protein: CASSPSLEQYF.

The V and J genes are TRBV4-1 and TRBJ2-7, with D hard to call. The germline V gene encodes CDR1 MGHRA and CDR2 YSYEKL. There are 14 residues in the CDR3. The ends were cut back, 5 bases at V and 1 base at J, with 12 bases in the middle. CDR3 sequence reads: CASSFRVGSYEQYF. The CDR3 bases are TGCGCCAGCAGCTTCCGGGTTGGGTCCTACGAGCAGTACTTC.

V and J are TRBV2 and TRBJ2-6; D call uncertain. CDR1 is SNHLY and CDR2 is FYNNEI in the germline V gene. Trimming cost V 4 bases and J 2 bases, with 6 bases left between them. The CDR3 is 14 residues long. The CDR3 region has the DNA TGTGCCAGCAGTGTGGGAACTGGGGCCAACGTCCTGACTTTC. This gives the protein CASSVGTGANVLTF. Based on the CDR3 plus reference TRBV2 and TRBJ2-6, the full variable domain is EPEVTQTPSHQVTQMGQEVILRCVPISNHLYFYWYRQILGQKVEFLVSFYNNEISEKSEIFDDQFSVERPDGSNFTLKIRSTKLEDSAMYFCASSVGTGANVLTFGAGSRLTVL.

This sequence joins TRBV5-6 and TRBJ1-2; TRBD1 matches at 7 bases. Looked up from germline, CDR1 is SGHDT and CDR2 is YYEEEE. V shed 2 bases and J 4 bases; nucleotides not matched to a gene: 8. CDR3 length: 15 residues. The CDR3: CASSFPRGGIYGYTF. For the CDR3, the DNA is TGTGCCAGCAGCTTCCCAAGAGGGGGCATCTATGGCTACACCTTC.

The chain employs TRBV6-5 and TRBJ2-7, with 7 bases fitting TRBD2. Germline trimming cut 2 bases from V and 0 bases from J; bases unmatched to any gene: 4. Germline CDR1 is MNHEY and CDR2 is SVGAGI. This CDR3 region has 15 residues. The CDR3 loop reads CASSYSGEGSYEQYF. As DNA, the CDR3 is TGTGCCAGCAGTTACAGCGGGGAGGGCTCCTACGAGCAGTACTTC.

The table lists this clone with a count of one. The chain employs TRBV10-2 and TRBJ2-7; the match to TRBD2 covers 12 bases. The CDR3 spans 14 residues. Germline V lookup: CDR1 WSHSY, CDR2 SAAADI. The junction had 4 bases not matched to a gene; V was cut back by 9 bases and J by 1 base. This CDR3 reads CASATSGGSYEQYF. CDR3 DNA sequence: TGCGCCAGTGCGACTAGCGGGGGTTCCTACGAGCAGTACTTC.

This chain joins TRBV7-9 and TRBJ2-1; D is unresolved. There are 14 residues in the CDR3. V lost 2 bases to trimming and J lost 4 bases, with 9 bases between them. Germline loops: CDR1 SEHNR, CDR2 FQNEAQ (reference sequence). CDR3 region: CASSLTANYNEQFF. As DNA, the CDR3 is TGTGCCAGCAGCTTAACGGCCAATTACAATGAGCAGTTCTTC.

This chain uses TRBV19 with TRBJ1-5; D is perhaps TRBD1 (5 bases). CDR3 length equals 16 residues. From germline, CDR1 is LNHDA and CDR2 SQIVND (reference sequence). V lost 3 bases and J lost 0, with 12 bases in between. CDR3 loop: CASSIRDGNSNQPQHF. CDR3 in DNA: TGTGCCAGTAGTATCAGGGACGGAAATAGCAATCAGCCCCAGCATTTT.

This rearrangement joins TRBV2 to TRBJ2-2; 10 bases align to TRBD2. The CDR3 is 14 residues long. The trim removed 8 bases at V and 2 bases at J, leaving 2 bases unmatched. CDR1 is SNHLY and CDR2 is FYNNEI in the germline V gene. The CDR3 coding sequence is TGTGCCAGCGGGACTAGCGATAACACCGGGGAGCTGTTTTTT. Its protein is CASGTSDNTGELFF.

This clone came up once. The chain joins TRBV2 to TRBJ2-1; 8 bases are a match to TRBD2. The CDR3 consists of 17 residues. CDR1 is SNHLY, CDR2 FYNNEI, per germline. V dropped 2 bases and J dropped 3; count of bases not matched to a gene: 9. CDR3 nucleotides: TGTGCCAGCAGTGAATTTCGGTCTAGCGGGTTCTACAATGAGCAGTTCTTC. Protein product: CASSEFRSSGFYNEQFF.

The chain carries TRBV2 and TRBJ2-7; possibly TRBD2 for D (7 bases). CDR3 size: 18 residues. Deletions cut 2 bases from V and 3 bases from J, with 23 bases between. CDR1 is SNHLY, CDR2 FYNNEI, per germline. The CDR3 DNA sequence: TGTGCCAGCAGTGAATATGGGGGGGCCCGGACTAGGCACTACGAGCAGTACTTC. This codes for CASSEYGGARTRHYEQYF.